One sample yielded the 17 T cell receptor beta chains listed below, sequenced in a study of chronic HIV infection and antiretroviral therapy (dated by TCRdb to the mid-2010s). Preparation of the library involved 5' RACE. The reads were generated on an Illumina MiSeq. In TCRdb, the public reads were trimmed at Q25 with fastp and aligned with MiXCR, with productive beta chains retained. Rows are unified per CDR3 protein, each entry keeping the most common DNA and genes. The sample table shows approximately 30,000 distinct CDR3 sequences, and about 8.6% are seen once. The top ten clones comprise about 2.5% of the sample. The sample consisted of peripheral blood. All receptors come from an adult who had HIV and had not received antiretroviral therapy, or was an uninfected healthy control (not recorded which).

The rearrangement links TRBV6-2 or TRBV6-3 to TRBJ2-7; D is unresolved. Germline loops: CDR1 MNHEY, CDR2 SVGEGT. The CDR3 length is 13 residues. With 2 bases removed from V and 0 bases from J, the gap between germline ends came to 5 bases. CDR3 loop: CASSYGDSYEQYF. For the CDR3, the DNA is TGTGCCAGCAGTTACGGGGACTCCTACGAGCAGTACTTC.

In this sample, this clonotype turned up a few times. The genes are TRBV28 and TRBJ1-1; 8 positions agree with TRBD1. The CDR3 consists of 14 residues. Germline CDR1 and CDR2: MDHEN and SYDVKM. Trimming removed 5 bases from V and 8 bases from J; junction bases left unmatched: 10. In DNA form, the CDR3 reads TGTGCCAGCAGTCTGCGGACAGGGCCCATGGAAGCTTTCTTT. The encoded protein is CASSLRTGPMEAFF.

The chain joins TRBV15 to TRBJ1-5; tentative D call: TRBD1 (5 bases). From germline, CDR1 is LNHNV and CDR2 YYDKDF (reference sequence). V shed 0 bases and J shed 7 bases, with 7 bases lying between them. This CDR3 is 13 amino acids long. This CDR3 is CATSREGGQPQHF. As DNA, the CDR3 is TGTGCCACCAGCAGAGAGGGGGGACAGCCCCAGCATTTT.

The chain combines TRBV4-3 with TRBJ2-7, with 7 bases that match TRBD1. J gave up 3 bases and V 0 bases, and 5 bases lay outside the gene matches. This CDR3 has 15 residues. Germline values: CDR1 LGHNA, CDR2 YSLEER. Here the CDR3 DNA reads TGCGCCAGCAGCCAAGATACCAGGGGGTACTACGAGCAGTACTTC. This encodes CASSQDTRGYYEQYF.

This clonotype appeared a few times. This rearrangement joins TRBV5-4 to TRBJ2-2; either TRBD1 or TRBD2 may fit D (5 bases each). Germline V gives CDR1 SGHNT, CDR2 YYREEE (reference sequence). Trimming shortened V by 6 bases and J by 4 bases, and 16 bases separated the two germline ends. The CDR3 is 15 amino acids. Written as DNA, the CDR3 is TGTGCCAGCACCCGGAGAGGGGCGGGCACCGGGGAGCTGTTTTTT. This encodes CASTRRGAGTGELFF.

The chain carries TRBV7-2 and TRBJ1-2, with D uncertain. CDR1 and CDR2 (germline): SGHTA, FQGNSA. CDR3 length: 15 amino acids. Between the trimmed V and J ends, which lost 5 bases and 6 bases, there was a span of 19 bases. CDR3 amino acids: CASSLVRGQGDGYTF. Here the CDR3 DNA reads TGTGCCAGCAGCCTAGTCCGGGGTCAAGGAGATGGCTACACCTTC.

There are a few counts of this clonotype. The rearrangement uses TRBV4-2 and TRBJ1-1; D unclear. V was shortened by 1 base and J by 4 bases, with 10 bases between the two germline ends. CDR3 size: 14 residues. Germline assignment: CDR1 LGHNA and CDR2 YNFKEQ. The CDR3 DNA is TGTGCCAGCAGCCAAGGCTGGAGGAGCACTGAAGCTTTCTTT. Encoded protein: CASSQGWRSTEAFF.

The sample holds a few counts of this clonotype. The chain carries TRBV7-9 and TRBJ1-1; D is perhaps TRBD1 (5 bases). V was pared by 5 bases and J by 3 bases, with 7 bases between. This CDR3 has 12 residues. Germline lookup yields CDR1 SEHNR and CDR2 FQNEAQ (reference sequence). The DNA of the CDR3 is TGTGCCAGCAGCCTCAGGGACACTGAAGCTTTCTTT. It is translated as CASSLRDTEAFF.

The chain uses TRBV2 and TRBJ1-6; D remains unclear. CDR1 is SNHLY and CDR2 is FYNNEI in the germline V gene. V was cut by 4 bases and J by 9 bases, with 16 bases left in between. The CDR3 contains 15 residues. CDR3 residues: CASSGIQPPVSPLHF. CDR3 in DNA: TGTGCCAGCAGTGGTATCCAACCGCCCGTTTCACCCCTCCACTTT.

This clonotype has a handful of counts. The rearrangement joins TRBV2 to TRBJ2-5, with 10 nucleotides matching TRBD2. V was clipped by 8 bases and J by 4 bases; unmatched bases: 10. Germline V gene data show CDR1 as SNHLY and CDR2 as FYNNEI. CDR3 length: 15 amino acids. The CDR3 sequence: CASSSGLAGVETQYF. In nucleotides, the CDR3 is TGTGCCAGCTCGTCCGGGCTAGCGGGAGTAGAGACCCAGTACTTC.

The V gene is TRBV10-1, the J gene TRBJ2-3; D is unresolved. Trimming shortened V by 0 bases and J by 3 bases, and 1 base separated the two germline ends. This CDR3 has 12 residues. Germline CDR1 is WNHNN and CDR2 is SYGVQD (reference sequence). CDR3 region: CASSESTDTQYF. CDR3 bases: TGCGCCAGCAGTGAGTCGACAGATACGCAGTATTTT.

This clonotype occurred many times. The chain links TRBV4-3 to TRBJ2-1, with 9 bases matching TRBD1. Losses at the gene ends were 1 base for V and 7 bases for J; bases not matched to a gene: 2. The CDR3 is 14 residues long. Per germline, CDR1 LGHNA and CDR2 YSLEER. The CDR3 loop reads CASSQAGTGNEQFF. As DNA, the CDR3 is TGCGCCAGCAGCCAAGCCGGGACAGGGAATGAGCAGTTCTTC.

The CDR3 sequence: CASSDEGDTDTQYF. The DNA for the CDR3 is TGTGCCAGCAGTGACGAAGGGGACACAGATACGCAGTATTTT. The chain couples TRBV6-4 to TRBJ2-3, with D possibly TRBD1 on 5 matching bases. V dropped 2 bases and J dropped 2 bases, with 8 bases sitting between them. Germline-derived CDR1 and CDR2 are MRHNA and SNTAGT. This CDR3 spans 14 amino acids.

This clonotype was picked up many times. The chain uses TRBV7-8 and TRBJ1-5, with unresolved D. Between the trimmed V and J ends, which lost 2 bases and 0 bases, there was a span of 11 bases. This CDR3 is 16 amino acids long. Looked up from germline, CDR1 is SGHVS and CDR2 is FQNEAQ. The CDR3 loop reads CASSLLPGNSNQPQHF. The CDR3 DNA sequence: TGTGCCAGCAGCTTACTGCCAGGCAATAGCAATCAGCCCCAGCATTTT.

Of note for this clonotype: This may be a read error: a much more frequent sequence differs by one nucleotide. In this CDR3 the conserved last residue, phenylalanine or tryptophan, is missing, so a read error is likely. The chain couples TRBV27 to TRBJ2-2; D assignment may be TRBD1 or TRBD2 (5 bases each). Trimming removed 2 bases from V and 7 bases from J, with 8 bases in between. The CDR3 extends over 13 amino acids. Germline CDR1 is MNHEY and CDR2 is SMNVEV (reference sequence). In nucleotides, the CDR3 is TGTGCCAGCAGTTTAGGGGGAGACGGGGAGCTGTTTTCT. Its protein product is CASSLGGDGELFS.

This clonotype was counted many times. The V call is TRBV3-1, the J call TRBJ2-5; D is perhaps TRBD2 (6 bases). The CDR3 runs to 16 residues. Germline V gives CDR1 LGHDT, CDR2 YNNKEL (reference sequence). Trimming took 0 bases from V and 2 from J, leaving 13 bases between them. CDR3 protein: CASSQDGMRGQETQYF. In nucleotides, the CDR3 is TGTGCCAGCAGCCAAGACGGGATGCGGGGACAAGAGACCCAGTACTTC.

This clonotype was detected only a few times. V and J are TRBV12-3 or TRBV12-4 and TRBJ1-2; TRBD1 matches at 12 bases. V shed 5 bases and J 6 bases; nucleotides not matched to a gene: 7. There are 15 residues in the CDR3. Written as DNA, the CDR3 is TGTGCCAGCAGTCCGTCCCGGGACAGGGGGCATGGCTACACCTTC. It yields the protein CASSPSRDRGHGYTF.